Listed below are T cell receptor beta chains from one sample, sequenced in a study of cytomegalovirus exposure and HLA in healthy donors. Assay: immunoSEQ multiplex PCR; the TCRdb copy retains only in-frame clones and omits some. This repertoire shows roughly 120,000 clones, over 75% found once; its top ten account for approximately 1.8%. Sequenced sample: PBMCs. These receptors were obtained from a middle-aged man in good health and CMV-seronegative. Both conserved end residues are part of each CDR3. D genes are given only for firm matches. Clone size is stated in some rows and not others, as once, few, many or a class when expanded.

.	once	TRBV10-3	TRBJ1-1	CATQKNENTEAFF	TGTGCCACACAGAAGAACGAAAACACTGAAGCTTTCTTT
TRBD1	.	TRBV5-4	TRBJ2-3	CASSVGQGSSTDTQYF	TGTGCCAGCAGCGTAGGACAGGGCTCATCCACAGATACGCAGTATTTT
.	.	TRBV18	TRBJ1-2	CASSLQGRDDGYTF	TGTGCCAGCTCGTTACAGGGACGAGACGATGGCTACACCTTC
TRBD1	.	TRBV5-4	TRBJ2-3	CASSRQGSTDTQYF	TGTGCCAGCAGCAGACAGGGCAGCACAGATACGCAGTATTTT
TRBD1	.	TRBV28	TRBJ2-3	CASSTGGTGRTDTQYF	TGTGCCAGCAGTACCGGCGGGACAGGTCGCACAGATACGCAGTATTTT
TRBD1	.	TRBV29-1	TRBJ2-5	CSATRDRGETQYF	TGCAGCGCAACCCGGGACAGGGGAGAGACCCAGTACTTC
TRBD2	.	TRBV15	TRBJ2-7	CATSRVGRAGSYEQYF	TGTGCCACCAGCAGAGTGGGGAGGGCAGGCTCCTACGAGCAGTACTTC
.	.	TRBV5-1	TRBJ2-5	CASSFQGALQETQYF	TGCGCCAGCAGCTTTCAAGGGGCCCTTCAAGAGACCCAGTACTTC
.	.	TRBV5-1	TRBJ2-1	CASSQGGGQRGNEQFF	TGCGCCAGCAGCCAGGGCGGGGGCCAACGAGGCAATGAGCAGTTCTTC
TRBD2	.	TRBV4-3	TRBJ2-1	CASSQGTSGENEQFF	TGCGCCAGCAGCCAAGGGACTAGCGGGGAGAATGAGCAGTTCTTC
.	.	TRBV5-1	TRBJ1-1	CASSFQVGNTEAFF	TGCGCCAGCAGCTTCCAGGTGGGGAACACTGAAGCTTTCTTT
.	.	TRBV6-5	TRBJ1-6	CASSSALGDSPLHF	TGTGCCAGCAGTTCGGCCCTAGGGGATTCACCCCTCCACTTT
TRBD1	.	TRBV9	TRBJ2-4	CASSGSGTGGNIQYF	TGTGCCAGCAGCGGATCCGGGACAGGGGGGAACATTCAGTACTTC
TRBD1	few	TRBV5-1	TRBJ1-2	CASSQGTTGDGYTF	TGCGCCAGCAGCCAGGGTACCACAGGGGACGGCTACACCTTC
.	.	TRBV5-1	TRBJ2-2	CASSFGNTGELFF	TGCGCCAGCAGCTTCGGGAACACCGGGGAGCTGTTTTTT
.	.	TRBV7-2	TRBJ2-1	CASSPSRFGEQFF	TGTGCCAGCAGCCCTTCCCGGTTCGGTGAGCAGTTCTTC
.	.	TRBV10-3	TRBJ2-5	CAISRVGEETQYF	TGTGCCATCAGTCGGGTGGGAGAAGAGACCCAGTACTTC
.	few	TRBV18	TRBJ1-1	CASSPSGGNTEAFF	TGTGCCAGCTCACCATCGGGAGGGAACACTGAAGCTTTCTTT
.	.	TRBV12-5	TRBJ2-5	CASGLDSGYLSQETQYF	TGTGCTAGTGGTTTGGATTCGGGATACCTTTCCCAAGAGACCCAGTACTTC
TRBD1	.	TRBV11-3	TRBJ2-2	CASSSYRGGELFF	TGTGCCAGCAGCAGCTACAGGGGCGGGGAGCTGTTTTTT
.	.	TRBV7-9	TRBJ2-1	CASSWGGESYNEQFF	TGTGCCAGCAGCTGGGGTGGGGAGTCCTACAATGAGCAGTTCTTC
.	.	TRBV21-1	TRBJ2-2	CASRGGRRRELFF	TGTGCCAGCAGGGGAGGGCGGCGGCGGGAGCTGTTTTTT
TRBD2	.	TRBV5-1	TRBJ2-5	CASSRLAGGWETQYF	TGCGCCAGCAGCCGACTAGCGGGGGGGTGGGAGACCCAGTACTTC
TRBD2	.	TRBV29-1	TRBJ2-7	CSVEGLAGGDYEQYF	TGCAGCGTTGAAGGACTAGCGGGAGGAGATTACGAGCAGTACTTC
.	.	TRBV30	TRBJ2-1	CAWSAGPGTLFF	TGTGCCTGGAGCGCGGGGCCCGGAACTTTGTTCTTC
TRBD1	.	TRBV29-1	TRBJ2-3	CSARDRSTDTQYF	TGCAGCGCCCGGGACAGGAGCACAGATACGCAGTATTTT
TRBD1	.	TRBV11-2	TRBJ1-1	CASSLRDRGIRTEAFF	TGTGCCAGCAGCCTACGGGACAGGGGGATAAGAACTGAAGCTTTCTTT
TRBD1	few	TRBV11-2	TRBJ1-2	CASSLAGTGANYGYTF	TGTGCCAGCAGCTTAGCCGGGACAGGGGCTAACTATGGCTACACCTTC
TRBD2	.	TRBV10-3	TRBJ2-7	CATLAGSSYEQYF	TGTGCCACATTAGCGGGTTCCTCCTACGAGCAGTACTTC
TRBD1	.	TRBV10-1	TRBJ2-5	CASSEAGGRETQYF	TGCGCCAGCAGTGAGGCAGGGGGCCGGGAGACCCAGTACTTC
.	few	TRBV28	TRBJ1-4	CASSLSQGGEKLFF	TGTGCCAGCAGTTTGAGCCAGGGCGGTGAAAAACTGTTTTTT
.	.	TRBV7-9	TRBJ1-4	CASSFSSAGEKLFF	TGTGCCAGCAGCTTCTCGAGCGCGGGTGAAAAACTGTTTTTT
TRBD1	.	TRBV2	TRBJ1-2	CASSEPAGGLGGYTF	TGTGCCAGCAGTGAACCGGCAGGGGGACTGGGTGGCTACACCTTC
.	.	TRBV5-1	TRBJ2-2	CASSYILSDRHTGELFF	TGCGCCAGCAGCTATATTCTCTCAGACAGGCACACCGGGGAGCTGTTTTTT
TRBD1	once	TRBV9	TRBJ2-1	CASSVLPGQDLPGEQFF	TGTGCCAGCAGCGTCCTCCCGGGACAGGACCTACCGGGGGAGCAGTTCTTC
.	.	TRBV6-4	TRBJ1-4	CASSGGPNEKLFF	TGTGCCAGCAGTGGGGGGCCGAATGAAAAACTGTTTTTT
.	.	TRBV18	TRBJ2-5	CASSSNQGRQETQYF	TGTGCCAGCTCCTCAAATCAGGGTCGGCAAGAGACCCAGTACTTC
.	once	TRBV6-6	TRBJ2-4	CASSYNGNIQYF	TGTGCCAGCAGTTACAACGGAAACATTCAGTACTTC
.	.	TRBV19	TRBJ1-4	CASSPRHGQWAQKLFF	TGTGCCAGTAGTCCAAGGCACGGACAATGGGCACAAAAACTGTTTTTT
.	.	TRBV2	TRBJ2-5	CASREGWETQYF	TGTGCCAGCAGGGAGGGGTGGGAGACCCAGTACTTC
TRBD1	.	TRBV7-6	TRBJ2-1	CASNSQGASYNEQFF	TGTGCCAGCAACTCACAGGGGGCCTCCTACAATGAGCAGTTCTTC
.	.	TRBV4-3	TRBJ1-4	CASSQGAIATNEKLFF	TGCGCCAGCAGCCAAGGGGCAATTGCAACTAATGAAAAACTGTTTTTT
TRBD2	.	TRBV6-5	TRBJ2-1	CASNHRGGEQFF	TGTGCCAGCAACCATCGGGGGGGTGAGCAGTTCTTC
TRBD1	.	TRBV30	TRBJ1-2	CAWSVSGGHGYTF	TGTGCCTGGAGTGTATCAGGGGGACATGGCTACACCTTC
TRBD1	few	TRBV18	TRBJ1-6	CASSQDRLNSPLHF	TGTGCCAGCTCACAGGACAGGTTAAATTCACCCCTCCACTTT
TRBD1	.	TRBV7-6	TRBJ1-5	CASSKDRGYNQPQHF	TGTGCCAGCAGTAAGGACAGGGGTTACAATCAGCCCCAGCATTTT
.	once	TRBV27	TRBJ1-5	CASSLRGSNQPQHF	TGTGCCAGCAGTTTAAGGGGAAGCAATCAGCCCCAGCATTTT
TRBD2	.	TRBV5-6	TRBJ2-1	CASSFLVAGAYNEQFF	TGTGCCAGCAGCTTCCTTGTAGCGGGGGCCTACAATGAGCAGTTCTTC
TRBD1	once	TRBV29-1	TRBJ2-6	CSALGGGSGANVLTF	TGCAGCGCTTTAGGGGGCGGCTCTGGGGCCAACGTCCTGACTTTC
.	few	TRBV25-1	TRBJ2-7	CASSEYNAGVSYEQYF	TGTGCCAGCAGTGAATATAACGCCGGGGTCTCCTACGAGCAGTACTTC
.	.	TRBV7-8	TRBJ2-7	CASSSQPHYPEQYF	TGTGCCAGCAGCTCCCAACCCCACTACCCGGAGCAGTACTTC
TRBD1	.	TRBV5-1	TRBJ2-1	CASSALGQGAEQFF	TGCGCCAGCAGCGCGTTGGGACAGGGTGCTGAGCAGTTCTTC
.	.	TRBV9	TRBJ2-7	CASSVDGRRDEQYF	TGTGCCAGCAGCGTAGATGGCAGGCGGGACGAGCAGTACTTC